Each of the 19 T cell receptor beta chains below was sequenced from the same sample in a study of T cell repertoires in cytomegalovirus infection. TCRdb recomputed calls from the reads with MiXCR, one row per CDR3 protein. The data hold fewer than 1,000,000 distinct CDR3 sequences, with 30% to 40% observed a single time. These receptors' targets are unknown. The material was cultured CD8+ T cells from PBMCs, obtained from culture after CMV antigen stimulation. Receptor source: a human donor in good health (CMV status not recorded). Some clones in this sample may be carry-over from other donors' samples.

This clonotype has only a few counts. V gene TRBV6-5 combines with J gene TRBJ2-7; D possibly matches TRBD1 or TRBD2 (5 bases each). This CDR3 comprises 14 residues. Germline values: CDR1 MNHEY, CDR2 SVGAGI. With 2 bases removed from V and 0 bases from J, the gap between germline ends came to 8 bases. CDR3 sequence: CASSYTGTSYEQYF. DNA for the CDR3: TGTGCCAGCAGTTACACGGGGACCTCCTACGAGCAGTACTTC.

This sequence joins TRBV7-3 and TRBJ1-2, with D uncertain. The CDR3 has 11 residues. Trimming shortened V by 5 bases and J by 11 bases, and 12 bases separated the two germline ends. Germline V gene data show CDR1 as SGHTA and CDR2 as FQGTGA. The CDR3 loop is CASSRTIHYTF. CDR3 sequence (DNA): TGTGCCAGCAGCCGAACAATACATTACACCTTC.

For this clonotype: This may come from a read error, since a much larger clone is one base off. The CDR3 is CASSYSTGDHPQHF. As DNA, the CDR3 is TGTGCCAGCAGTTACTCGACTGGGGATCATCCCCAGCATTTT. V usage is TRBV6-5 and J usage is TRBJ1-5, with D uncertain. The CDR3 length is 14 residues. The germline gives CDR1 MNHEY, CDR2 SVGAGI.

This clonotype was seen only a few times. The chain links TRBV28 to TRBJ1-5, with 8 bases that match TRBD1. The germline gives CDR1 MDHEN, CDR2 SYDVKM. The CDR3 extends over 15 amino acids. V was clipped by 3 bases and J by 6 bases; unmatched bases: 7. The CDR3 nucleotides are TGTGCCAGCAGTTTCGGACAGGGACGAAGTCAGCCCCAGCATTTT. It specifies CASSFGQGRSQPQHF.

On this clonotype itself: The junction departs from the called germline gene at one end, perhaps through a read error. CDR3 in DNA: TGTGCCAGCAGCCTAGCGGGGGGAACCTGCGAGCAGTACTTC. Translating it yields CASSLAGGTCEQYF. The chain employs TRBV7-2 and TRBJ2-7; TRBD2 aligns across 11 bases. Germline CDR1 reads SGHTA; CDR2 reads FQGNSA. The CDR3 spans 14 residues.

The J gene is TRBJ2-1, the V gene TRBV29-1; 11 nucleotides match TRBD2. The CDR3 extends over 14 amino acids. Germline V CDR1 and CDR2: SQVTM, ANQGSEA. J lost 7 bases, V lost 6 bases, and 8 bases had no gene match. CDR3 residues: CSVDFSGGANEQFF. CDR3 in DNA: TGCAGCGTCGACTTTAGCGGGGGGGCGAATGAGCAGTTCTTC.

This clonotype turned up a few times. The V gene is TRBV7-6, the J gene TRBJ2-1, with D tentatively TRBD1 (6 bases). V lost 2 bases to trimming and J lost 4 bases, with 12 bases between them. This CDR3 is built from 15 residues. Looked up from germline, CDR1 is SGHVS and CDR2 is FNYEAQ. The CDR3 here is CASSLSGQPYNEQFF. For the CDR3, the DNA is TGTGCCAGCAGCTTATCCGGACAGCCATACAATGAGCAGTTCTTC.

This chain links TRBV7-4 with TRBJ1-1; D unresolved. The CDR3 spans 11 residues. V lost 10 bases, J lost 8 bases, and 14 bases lay in between. The germline V gene encodes CDR1 SGHVT and CDR2 SQSDAQ. In DNA, the CDR3 is TGTGCCACCCGTCAGTCAGGAGAAGCTTTCTTT. Translated: CATRQSGEAFF.

J is TRBJ2-2 and V is TRBV2; D may be TRBD1 (5 bases). Germline V gene sequence: CDR1 SNHLY, CDR2 FYNNEI. This CDR3 spans 16 amino acids. V was clipped by 3 bases and J by 0 bases, with 11 bases between them. CDR3 nucleotide sequence: TGTGCCAGCAGTGACCTGACAGCTGCGAACACCGGGGAGCTGTTTTTT. Encoded protein: CASSDLTAANTGELFF.

V is TRBV4-1 and J is TRBJ1-2, with 10 nucleotides matching TRBD1. Germline loops: CDR1 MGHRA, CDR2 YSYEKL. The CDR3 has 14 amino acids. Trimming at V came to 1 base and at J to 5 bases, leaving 1 base not matched to a gene. CDR3 protein: CASSQGDRGYGYTF. The CDR3 DNA follows: TGCGCCAGCAGCCAAGGGGACAGGGGTTATGGCTACACCTTC.

This chain uses TRBV9 with TRBJ2-5, with 13 nucleotides matching TRBD2. Germline V gives CDR1 SGDLS, CDR2 YYNGEE. Losses at the gene ends were 3 bases for V and 4 bases for J; bases not matched to a gene: 3. CDR3 length: 15 amino acids. CDR3 in DNA: TGTGCCAGCAGCGCGGGACTAGCGGGGAGAGAGACCCAGTACTTC. Translating gives CASSAGLAGRETQYF.

The chain combines TRBV6-5 with TRBJ2-5; no definite D call. Trimming removed 2 bases from V and 3 bases from J, with 13 bases in between. Germline-derived CDR1 and CDR2 are MNHEY and SVGAGI. The CDR3 sequence is 15 residues long. CDR3 sequence reads: CASSYDGSLKETQYF. CDR3 sequence (DNA): TGTGCCAGCAGTTACGACGGCAGCCTAAAAGAGACCCAGTACTTC.

This clonotype was observed a few times. The V and J genes are TRBV7-9 and TRBJ2-3; TRBD1 is a possible D gene (6 bases). Trimming cost V 4 bases and J 3 bases, with 14 bases left between them. The CDR3 consists of 15 residues. Germline V gene data show CDR1 as SEHNR and CDR2 as FQNEAQ (reference sequence). This CDR3 is CASSSDPDRTDTQYF. Here the CDR3 DNA reads TGTGCCAGCAGCTCCGATCCCGACAGGACAGATACGCAGTATTTT.

V is TRBV29-1 and J is TRBJ2-5; D is uncertain. The CDR3 has 12 amino acids. Trimming left V 4 bases short and J 2 bases short, with 8 bases between. The V gene's germline CDR1 is SQVTM and CDR2 ANQGSEA. The CDR3 DNA reads TGCAGCGTTGTAGGACCTCAAGAGACCCAGTACTTC. It yields the protein CSVVGPQETQYF.

As for this clonotype: Given the absence of the conserved phenylalanine or tryptophan at the CDR3 end, a read error is likely. Written as DNA, the CDR3 is TGTGCCAGCAGCTTCATAGGGCTGATGCGCACAGATACGCAGTATCTT. It translates to CASSFIGLMRTDTQYL. The chain couples TRBV7-8 to TRBJ2-3; D unresolved. Germline V CDR1 and CDR2: SGHVS, FQNEAQ. V lost 3 bases, J lost 1 base, and 14 bases lay in between. The CDR3 contains 16 residues.

Ten or more counts support this clonotype. The chain has TRBV7-8 and TRBJ1-3; maybe TRBD1 (6 bases). From germline, CDR1 is SGHVS and CDR2 FQNEAQ. Deletions cut 10 bases from V and 2 bases from J, with 9 bases between. This CDR3 region has 12 residues. The CDR3 DNA sequence: TGTGCCATCCAGGGGCCTGGAAACACCATATATTTT. Its translation: CAIQGPGNTIYF.

The V gene is TRBV14, the J gene TRBJ1-1, with unresolved D. Germline V lookup: CDR1 SGHDN, CDR2 FVKESK. This CDR3 is 12 amino acids long. Trimming cost V 8 bases and J 5 bases, with 12 bases left between them. As DNA, the CDR3 is TGTGCCAGCGGATTACGGATTACTGAAGCTTTCTTT. Its translation is CASGLRITEAFF.

This clonotype was observed a handful of times. The chain has TRBV6-5 and TRBJ1-2, with 8 bases lining up with TRBD1. The CDR3 covers 15 residues. The V gene's germline CDR1 is MNHEY and CDR2 SVGAGI. J gave up 2 bases and V 7 bases, and 9 bases lay outside the gene matches. The CDR3: CASTEVAGGNYGYTF. CDR3 nucleotides: TGTGCCAGCACCGAAGTCGCAGGGGGCAACTATGGCTACACCTTC.

The chain joins TRBV6-2 or TRBV6-3 to TRBJ2-7; 7 nucleotides align to TRBD1. Per germline, CDR1 MNHEY and CDR2 SVGEGT. V dropped 9 bases and J dropped 2; count of bases not matched to a gene: 13. The length of the CDR3 is 15 residues. The CDR3: CASSLTRQGPYEQYV. The CDR3 region has the DNA TGTGCCAGTAGTCTTACTCGACAGGGACCCTACGAGCAGTACGTC.